Here is one T cell receptor (beta chain) with its context. The J segment lost 7 bases and the V segment lost 3 bases, leaving 7 bases of the junction unmatched. The CDR3 extends over 16 amino acids. Germline V CDR1 and CDR2: SGDLS, YYNGEE. The sample belongs to a study of blood T cell repertoires in COVID-19. Using immunoSEQ multiplex PCR, the repertoire was profiled, and TCRdb retains in-frame clones only, with some absent. The table includes about 78,000 clones, roughly nine tenths detected once. The TCR comes from a middle-aged man with active or convalescent COVID-19. Sequenced material: peripheral blood. The chain carries TRBV9 and TRBJ2-2, with 12 positions matching TRBD2. CDR3 in amino acids: CASSATLAGGVGELFF. The CDR3 nucleotides are TGTGCCAGCAGCGCCACACTAGCGGGGGGTGTCGGGGAGCTGTTTTTT.